The 21 T cell receptor beta chains below all came from one sample that was sequenced in a study of cytomegalovirus exposure and HLA in healthy donors. 60 Vbeta and 13 Jbeta primers were used in PCR. TCRdb keeps only in-frame clones here, not all; method: immunoSEQ multiplex PCR. The data show roughly 88,000 clones, 55% to 75% seen once. Sequenced sample: PBMCs. Every receptor here comes from a man aged 45-65 years in good health and CMV-seronegative.

This clone appeared a few times. V is TRBV6-5 and J is TRBJ1-1, with no clear D. Trimming took off 6 bases at V and 3 bases at J, with 17 bases between the two ends. CDR3 length: 15 amino acids. Germline assignment: CDR1 MNHEY and CDR2 SVGAGI. The CDR3 bases are TGTGCCAGCAGCCTCCTACTTCGCGGGGACACTGAAGCTTTCTTT. Translating gives CASSLLLRGDTEAFF.

The J gene is TRBJ2-3, the V gene TRBV5-4; 10 positions agree with TRBD2. The CDR3 has 16 residues. Looked up from germline, CDR1 is SGHNT and CDR2 is YYREEE (reference sequence). J gave up 0 bases and V 4 bases, and 5 bases lay outside the gene matches. CDR3 nucleotides: TGTGCCAGCAGCCTACCGGGACTAGCGAGCACAGATACGCAGTATTTT. Its protein product is CASSLPGLASTDTQYF.

Remarks on this clone: At one boundary the junction diverges from the germline segment, which might be a read error. The genes are TRBV5-1 and TRBJ1-1; no firm D call. Germline loops: CDR1 SGHRS, CDR2 YFSETQ. The CDR3 contains 12 residues. Here the CDR3 DNA reads TGCGCCAGCAGGTTGGATTACAGTGAAGCTTTCTTT. Its protein is CASRLDYSEAFF. Using reference TRBV5-1 and TRBJ1-1 for the parts outside the CDR3, the full variable domain is KAGVTQTPRYLIKTRGQQVTLSCSPISGHRSVSWYQQTPGQGLQFLFEYFSETQRNKGNFPGRFSGRQFSNSRSEMNVSTLELGDSALYLCASRLDYSEAFFGQGTRLTVV.

The chain is built from TRBV11-3 and TRBJ2-2; D gene unclear. CDR3 length: 12 amino acids. Trimming took 3 bases from V and 4 from J, leaving 3 bases between them. Germline V gene lookup returns CDR1 SGHNT and CDR2 YENEEA. In DNA form, the CDR3 reads TGTGCCAGCAGCTTGGCCACCGGGGAGCTGTTTTTT. Amino acids: CASSLATGELFF.

The chain combines TRBV6-1 with TRBJ1-1; D is possibly TRBD1 (5 bases). CDR3 size: 14 residues. The germline CDR1 and CDR2 sequences are MNHNS and SASEGT. Trimming stripped 8 bases from V and 7 bases from J, with 20 bases between. The CDR3 bases are TGTGCCAGCGGCCCGCGACAGCTCCTTGTTGAAGCTTTCTTT. It yields the protein CASGPRQLLVEAFF.

This sequence joins TRBV29-1 and TRBJ2-3, with TRBD2 identical over 8 bases. In germline, CDR1 is SQVTM, CDR2 ANQGSEA. This CDR3 has 14 residues. J lost 1 base, V lost 7 bases, and 7 bases had no gene match. CDR3 in amino acids: CSASVRGGTDTQYF. The DNA for the CDR3 is TGCAGCGCAAGCGTGCGGGGGGGCACAGATACGCAGTATTTT.

The chain is built from TRBV19 and TRBJ1-4; D is uncertain. The CDR3 is made up of 17 amino acids. V was trimmed by 3 bases and J by 0 bases, leaving 14 bases between them. In germline, CDR1 is LNHDA, CDR2 SQIVND (reference sequence). CDR3 region: CASSMGEHRATNEKLFF. The CDR3 DNA reads TGTGCCAGTAGTATGGGAGAGCACCGTGCAACTAATGAAAAACTGTTTTTT.

A single count supports this clone. At one boundary the junction diverges from the germline segment, which might be a read error. This rearrangement joins TRBV5-1 to TRBJ1-1; 8 nucleotides line up with TRBD1. Germline V gene lookup returns CDR1 SGHRS and CDR2 YFSETQ. CDR3 length: 11 amino acids. CDR3 loop: CASSSGQAQRF. The CDR3 DNA is TGCGCCAGCAGCTCGGGACAGGCCCAGAGGTTT.

This rearrangement joins TRBV7-6 to TRBJ1-2; 8 nucleotides match TRBD1. V was pared by 5 bases and J by 5 bases, with 10 bases of the junction left unmatched. There are 15 residues in the CDR3. Germline V gives CDR1 SGHVS, CDR2 FNYEAQ. The CDR3 sequence: CASSRTGLAPYGYTF. CDR3 nucleotide sequence: TGTGCCAGCAGCCGGACAGGGCTAGCTCCTTATGGCTACACCTTC.

The rearrangement uses TRBV21-1 and TRBJ1-5; the table's D call TRBD1 went unverified against the DNA. TRBV21-1 is shown as a pseudogene. The CDR3 sequence is 16 residues long. CDR3 sequence (DNA): TGTGCCAGGGGGGGGGACAGGGCGAAGGGCAATCAGCCCCAGCATTTT. Encoded protein: CARGGDRAKGNQPQHF.

The chain joins TRBV7-3 to TRBJ2-1, with D unresolved. Per germline, CDR1 SGHTA and CDR2 FQGTGA. The V gene lost 1 base and the J gene lost 8 bases, with 9 bases spanning the gap. The CDR3 sequence is 13 residues long. The CDR3 nucleotides read TGTGCCAGCAGCTTAAGAGGCGCGGATGAGCAGTTCTTC. Its translation is CASSLRGADEQFF.

CDR3 region: CASSYRDQETQYF. The CDR3 bases are TGTGCCAGCAGCTACCGGGATCAAGAGACCCAGTACTTC. The rearrangement links TRBV11-3 to TRBJ2-5, with D perhaps matching TRBD2 (5 bases). The CDR3 totals 13 residues. The germline V gene encodes CDR1 SGHNT and CDR2 YENEEA. The V end was cut by 4 bases, the J end by 2 bases, with 8 bases between.

The genes are TRBV2 and TRBJ2-5, with 12 bases fitting TRBD2. Per germline, CDR1 SNHLY and CDR2 FYNNEI. Trimming at V came to 4 bases and at J to 5 bases, leaving 2 bases not matched to a gene. The CDR3 has 14 residues. The CDR3 DNA sequence: TGTGCCAGCAGTGGACTAGCGGGGGTGGAGACCCAGTACTTC. Its protein product is CASSGLAGVETQYF. Looking up the rest from reference TRBV2 and TRBJ2-5 gives the full variable domain: EPEVTQTPSHQVTQMGQEVILRCVPISNHLYFYWYRQILGQKVEFLVSFYNNEISEKSEIFDDQFSVERPDGSNFTLKIRSTKLEDSAMYFCASSGLAGVETQYFGPGTRLLVL.

V is TRBV6-5 and J is TRBJ2-1; D might be TRBD2 (6 bases). CDR3 size: 14 residues. Trimming removed 3 bases at V and 3 bases at J, with 9 bases between. From germline, CDR1 is MNHEY and CDR2 SVGAGI. CDR3 loop: CASSYSTSYNEQFF. In DNA, the CDR3 is TGTGCCAGCAGTTATTCGACTAGCTACAATGAGCAGTTCTTC.

The CDR3 bases are TGTGCCAGCAGCTTAGCTTCCAGCGGGGTTACCTACGAGCAGTACTTC. Its translation: CASSLASSGVTYEQYF. This chain joins TRBV11-1 and TRBJ2-7; 7 bases are a match to TRBD2. CDR1 SGHAT and CDR2 FQDESV come from the germline V gene (reference sequence). The length of the CDR3 is 16 residues. The junction had 7 bases not matched to a gene; V was cut back by 0 bases and J by 2 bases.

This chain links TRBV6-5 with TRBJ1-2, with 7 bases fitting TRBD1. The CDR3 extends over 13 amino acids. The germline gives CDR1 MNHEY, CDR2 SVGAGI. J gave up 3 bases and V 2 bases, and 0 bases lay outside the gene matches. CDR3 sequence (DNA): TGTGCCAGCAGTTACACAGGGGACTATGGCTACACCTTC. Protein: CASSYTGDYGYTF.

This clone was counted only a few times. CDR3 nucleotides: TGCGCCAGCAGCCAAGCTCTAGCGGGAGCAGATACGCAGTATTTT. Its translation: CASSQALAGADTQYF. V usage is TRBV4-1 and J usage is TRBJ2-3, with 10 bases fitting TRBD2. CDR1 MGHRA and CDR2 YSYEKL come from the germline V gene. Trimming at V came to 1 base and at J to 4 bases, leaving 2 bases not matched to a gene. This CDR3 comprises 15 residues.

The chain carries TRBV5-1 and TRBJ1-4, with a weak D call TRBD1 (5 bases). V was cut by 0 bases and J by 8 bases, with 11 bases left in between. CDR1 and CDR2 from the germline V gene are SGHRS and YFSETQ. The CDR3 length is 14 residues. The CDR3 DNA sequence: TGCGCCAGCAGCTTGGGGGGGGTCGGCGAAAAACTGTTTTTT. Amino acids: CASSLGGVGEKLFF.

This clone was counted between two and nine times. V usage is TRBV27 and J usage is TRBJ2-3, with TRBD2 matching over 7 bases. The length of the CDR3 is 15 residues. Unmatched junction bases numbered 10, after V lost 7 bases and J lost 3 bases. Germline loops: CDR1 MNHEY, CDR2 SMNVEV (reference sequence). The CDR3 DNA sequence: TGTGCCAGCACCCTGGGGGGGAGGGATACAGATACGCAGTATTTT. Amino acid sequence: CASTLGGRDTDTQYF.

This chain joins TRBV5-1 and TRBJ1-5, with D perhaps matching TRBD1 (5 bases). From germline, CDR1 is SGHRS and CDR2 YFSETQ. V lost 4 bases and J lost 0, with 17 bases in between. This CDR3 is built from 17 residues. The CDR3 sequence is CASSHTRGPYSNQPQHF. The CDR3 coding sequence is TGCGCCAGCAGCCACACAAGGGGCCCATATAGCAATCAGCCCCAGCATTTT.

J is TRBJ2-7 and V is TRBV30; 9 nucleotides align to TRBD1. Per the germline V gene, CDR1 is GTSNPN and CDR2 is SVGIG (reference sequence). The J segment lost 4 bases and the V segment lost 1 base, leaving 5 bases of the junction unmatched. CDR3 length: 14 residues. The chain's CDR3 is CAWSGDRVRYEQYF. CDR3 nucleotide sequence: TGTGCCTGGAGTGGGGACAGGGTACGATACGAGCAGTACTTC. Variable domain in full (rest from reference TRBV30 and TRBJ2-7): SQTIHQWPATLVQPVGSPLSLECTVEGTSNPNLYWYRQAAGRGLQLLFYSVGIGQISSEVPQNLSASRPQDRQFILSSKKLLLSDSGFYLCAWSGDRVRYEQYFGPGTRLTVT.